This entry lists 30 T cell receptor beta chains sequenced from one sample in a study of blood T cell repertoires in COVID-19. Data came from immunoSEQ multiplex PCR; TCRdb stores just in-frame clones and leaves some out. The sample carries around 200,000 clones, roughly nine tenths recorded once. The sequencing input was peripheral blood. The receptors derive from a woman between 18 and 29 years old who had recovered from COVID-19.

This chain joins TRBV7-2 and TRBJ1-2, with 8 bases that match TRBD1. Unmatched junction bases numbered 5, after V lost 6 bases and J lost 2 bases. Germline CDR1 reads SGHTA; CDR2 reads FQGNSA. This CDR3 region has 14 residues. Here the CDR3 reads CASRPGQVNYGYTF. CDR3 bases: TGTGCCAGCAGACCGGGACAGGTGAACTATGGCTACACCTTC.

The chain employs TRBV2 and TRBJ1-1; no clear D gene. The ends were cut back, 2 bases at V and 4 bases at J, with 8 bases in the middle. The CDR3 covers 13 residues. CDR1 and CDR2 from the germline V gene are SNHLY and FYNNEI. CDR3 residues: CASSERVFTEAFF. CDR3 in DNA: TGTGCCAGCAGTGAAAGAGTGTTCACTGAAGCTTTCTTT.

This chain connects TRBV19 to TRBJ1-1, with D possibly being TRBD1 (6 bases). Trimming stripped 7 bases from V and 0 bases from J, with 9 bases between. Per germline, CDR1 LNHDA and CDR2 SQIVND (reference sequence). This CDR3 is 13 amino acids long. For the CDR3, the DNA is TGTGCCAGTATGGGGACAATGAACACTGAAGCTTTCTTT. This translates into CASMGTMNTEAFF.

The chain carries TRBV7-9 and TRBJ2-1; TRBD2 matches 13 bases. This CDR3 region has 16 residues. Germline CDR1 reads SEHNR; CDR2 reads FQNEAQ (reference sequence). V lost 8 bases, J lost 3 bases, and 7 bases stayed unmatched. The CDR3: CASRAGTSGNYNEQFF. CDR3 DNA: TGTGCCAGCCGGGCGGGGACTAGCGGGAACTACAATGAGCAGTTCTTC.

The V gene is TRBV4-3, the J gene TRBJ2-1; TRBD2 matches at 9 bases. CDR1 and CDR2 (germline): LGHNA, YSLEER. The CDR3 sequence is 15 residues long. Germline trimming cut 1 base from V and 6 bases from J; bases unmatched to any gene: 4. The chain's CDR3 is CASSQGTSATNEQFF. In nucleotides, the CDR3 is TGCGCCAGCAGCCAAGGGACTAGCGCCACCAATGAGCAGTTCTTC.

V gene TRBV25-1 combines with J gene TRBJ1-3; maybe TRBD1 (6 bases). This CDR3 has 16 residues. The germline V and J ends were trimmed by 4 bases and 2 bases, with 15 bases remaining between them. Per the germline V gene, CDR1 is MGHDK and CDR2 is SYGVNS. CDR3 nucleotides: TGTGCCAGCAGTGCACAACAGGGTGACACTGGAAACACCATATATTTT. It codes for CASSAQQGDTGNTIYF.

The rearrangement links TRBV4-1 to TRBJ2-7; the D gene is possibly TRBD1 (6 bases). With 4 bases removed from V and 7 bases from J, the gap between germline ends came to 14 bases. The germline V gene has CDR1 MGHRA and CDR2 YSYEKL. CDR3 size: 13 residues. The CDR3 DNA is TGCGCCAGCAGCCTTGGGGGCGGCTTGGAGCAGTACTTC. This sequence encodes CASSLGGGLEQYF.

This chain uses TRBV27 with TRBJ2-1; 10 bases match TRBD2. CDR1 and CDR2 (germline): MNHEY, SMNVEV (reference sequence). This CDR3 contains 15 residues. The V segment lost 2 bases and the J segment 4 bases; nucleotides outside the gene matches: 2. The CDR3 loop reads CASSLLAGAYNEQFF. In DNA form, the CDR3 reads TGTGCCAGCAGTTTACTAGCGGGAGCTTACAATGAGCAGTTCTTC.

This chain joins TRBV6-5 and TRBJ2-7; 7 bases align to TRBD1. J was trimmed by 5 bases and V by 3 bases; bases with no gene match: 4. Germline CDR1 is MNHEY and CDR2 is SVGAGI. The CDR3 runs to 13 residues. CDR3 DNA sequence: TGTGCCAGCAGTTATCCCAGGGGGAACGAGCAGTACTTC. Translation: CASSYPRGNEQYF.

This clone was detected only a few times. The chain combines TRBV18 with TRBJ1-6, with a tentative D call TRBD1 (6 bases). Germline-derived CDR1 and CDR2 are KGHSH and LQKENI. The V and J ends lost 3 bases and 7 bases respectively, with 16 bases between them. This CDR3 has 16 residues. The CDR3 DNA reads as TGTGCCAGCTCACCGGACAGTAGGGGTGCAAATTCACCCCTCCACTTT. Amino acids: CASSPDSRGANSPLHF.

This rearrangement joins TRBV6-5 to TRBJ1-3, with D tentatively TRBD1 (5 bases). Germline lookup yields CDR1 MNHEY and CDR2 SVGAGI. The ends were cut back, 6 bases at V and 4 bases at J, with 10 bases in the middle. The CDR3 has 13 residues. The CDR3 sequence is CASSPGLGNTIYF. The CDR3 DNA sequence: TGTGCCAGCAGCCCGGGACTAGGAAACACCATATATTTT.

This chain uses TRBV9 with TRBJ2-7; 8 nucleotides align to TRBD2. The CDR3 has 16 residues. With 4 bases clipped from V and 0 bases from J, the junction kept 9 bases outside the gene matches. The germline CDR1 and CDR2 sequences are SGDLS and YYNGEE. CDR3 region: CASSPHVLAGSYEQYF. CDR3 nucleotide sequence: TGTGCCAGCAGCCCCCATGTGCTAGCGGGCTCCTACGAGCAGTACTTC.

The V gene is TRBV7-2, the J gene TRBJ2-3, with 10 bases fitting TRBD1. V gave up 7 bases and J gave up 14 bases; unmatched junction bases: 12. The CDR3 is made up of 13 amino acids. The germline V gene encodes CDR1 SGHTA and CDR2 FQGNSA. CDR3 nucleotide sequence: TGTGCCAGCATGTTTGATAAGACAGGGGGCTCGTATTTT. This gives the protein CASMFDKTGGSYF.

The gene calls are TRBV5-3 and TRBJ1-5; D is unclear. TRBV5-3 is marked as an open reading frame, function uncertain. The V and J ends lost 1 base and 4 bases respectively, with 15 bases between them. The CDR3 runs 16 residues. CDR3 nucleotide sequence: TGTGCCAGAAGCTTGAGCCGGAACTATTTTAATCAGCCCCAGCATTTT. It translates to CARSLSRNYFNQPQHF.

The CDR3 loop reads CASSPGVTDTQYF. The CDR3 DNA reads as TGTGCCAGCAGCCCAGGGGTCACAGATACGCAGTATTTT. The chain joins TRBV9 to TRBJ2-3; weak D call: TRBD1 (6 bases). The germline CDR1 and CDR2 sequences are SGDLS and YYNGEE. Trimming stripped 4 bases from V and 2 bases from J, with 8 bases between. This CDR3 is 13 amino acids long.

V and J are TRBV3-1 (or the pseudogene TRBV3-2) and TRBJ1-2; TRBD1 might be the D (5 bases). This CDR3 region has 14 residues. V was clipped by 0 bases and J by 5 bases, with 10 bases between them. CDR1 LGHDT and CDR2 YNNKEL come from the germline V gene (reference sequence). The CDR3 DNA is TGTGCCAGCAGCCAAGAATGGGGCGGATATGGCTACACCTTC. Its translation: CASSQEWGGYGYTF.

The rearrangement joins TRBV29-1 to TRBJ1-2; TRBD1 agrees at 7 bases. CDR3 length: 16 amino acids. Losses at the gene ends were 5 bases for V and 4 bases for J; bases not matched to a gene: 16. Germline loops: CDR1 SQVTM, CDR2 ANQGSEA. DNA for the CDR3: TGCAGCGTTACCCCCCTGGGGGCAGGGGGGATCTATGGCTACACCTTC. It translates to CSVTPLGAGGIYGYTF.

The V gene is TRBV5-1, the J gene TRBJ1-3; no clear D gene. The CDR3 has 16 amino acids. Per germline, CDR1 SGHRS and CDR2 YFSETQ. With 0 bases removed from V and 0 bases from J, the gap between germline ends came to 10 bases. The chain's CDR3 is CASSLALANSGNTIYF. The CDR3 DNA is TGCGCCAGCAGCTTGGCGTTGGCAAACTCTGGAAACACCATATATTTT. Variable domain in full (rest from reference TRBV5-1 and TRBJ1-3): KAGVTQTPRYLIKTRGQQVTLSCSPISGHRSVSWYQQTPGQGLQFLFEYFSETQRNKGNFPGRFSGRQFSNSRSEMNVSTLELGDSALYLCASSLALANSGNTIYFGEGSWLTVV.

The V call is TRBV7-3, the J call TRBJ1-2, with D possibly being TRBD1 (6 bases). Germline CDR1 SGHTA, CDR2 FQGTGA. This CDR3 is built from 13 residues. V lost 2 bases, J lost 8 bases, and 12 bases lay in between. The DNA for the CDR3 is TGTGCCAGCAGCTTATCGGGGGGCCGAGGCTACACCTTC. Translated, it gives CASSLSGGRGYTF.

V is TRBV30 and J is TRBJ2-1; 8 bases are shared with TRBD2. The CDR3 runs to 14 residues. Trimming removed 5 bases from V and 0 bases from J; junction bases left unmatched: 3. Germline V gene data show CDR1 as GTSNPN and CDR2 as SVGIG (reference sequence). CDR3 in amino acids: CAWGSGSSYNEQFF. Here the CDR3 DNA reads TGTGCCTGGGGGAGCGGGAGCTCCTACAATGAGCAGTTCTTC. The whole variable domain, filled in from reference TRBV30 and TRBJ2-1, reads SQTIHQWPATLVQPVGSPLSLECTVEGTSNPNLYWYRQAAGRGLQLLFYSVGIGQISSEVPQNLSASRPQDRQFILSSKKLLLSDSGFYLCAWGSGSSYNEQFFGPGTRLTVL.

CDR3: CSVEFIDSFDYGYTF. DNA of the CDR3: TGCAGCGTTGAGTTTATAGACAGTTTCGACTATGGCTACACCTTC. The rearrangement uses TRBV29-1 and TRBJ1-2; possible D gene TRBD1, 5 bases. The CDR3 is made up of 15 amino acids. From germline, CDR1 is SQVTM and CDR2 ANQGSEA. Trimming shortened V by 3 bases and J by 3 bases, and 17 bases separated the two germline ends.

DNA for the CDR3: TGTGCCAGCAGCTTAGAAAATCAGCAGCCCCAGCATTTT. It is translated as CASSLENQQPQHF. V usage is TRBV7-2 and J usage is TRBJ1-5; D is unclear. The CDR3 runs to 13 residues. Germline values: CDR1 SGHTA, CDR2 FQGNSA. V was pared by 1 base and J by 7 bases, with 8 bases between.

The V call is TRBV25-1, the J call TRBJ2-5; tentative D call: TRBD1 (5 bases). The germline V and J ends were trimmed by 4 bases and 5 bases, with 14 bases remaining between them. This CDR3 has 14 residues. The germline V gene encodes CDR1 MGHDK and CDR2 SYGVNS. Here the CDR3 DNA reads TGTGCCAGCAGTGGTCTCGAGAAGGGGGAGACCCAGTACTTC. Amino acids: CASSGLEKGETQYF.

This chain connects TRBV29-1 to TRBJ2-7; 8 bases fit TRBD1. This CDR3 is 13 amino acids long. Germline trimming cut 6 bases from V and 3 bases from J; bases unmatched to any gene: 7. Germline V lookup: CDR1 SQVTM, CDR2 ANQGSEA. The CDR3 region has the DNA TGCAGCGTCAAATCCGACAGGGGCTACGAGCAGTACTTC. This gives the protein CSVKSDRGYEQYF.

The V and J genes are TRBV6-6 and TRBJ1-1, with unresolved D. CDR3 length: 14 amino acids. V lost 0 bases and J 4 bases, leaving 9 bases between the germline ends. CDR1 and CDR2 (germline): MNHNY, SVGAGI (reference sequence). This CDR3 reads CASSYSTYGTEAFF. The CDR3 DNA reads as TGTGCCAGCAGTTACTCGACTTACGGCACTGAAGCTTTCTTT.

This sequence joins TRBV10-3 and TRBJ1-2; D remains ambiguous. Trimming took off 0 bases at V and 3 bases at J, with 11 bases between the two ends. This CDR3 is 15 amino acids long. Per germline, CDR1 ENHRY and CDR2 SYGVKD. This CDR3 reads CAISESARTYYGYTF. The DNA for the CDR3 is TGTGCCATCAGTGAGTCGGCCAGGACTTACTATGGCTACACCTTC.

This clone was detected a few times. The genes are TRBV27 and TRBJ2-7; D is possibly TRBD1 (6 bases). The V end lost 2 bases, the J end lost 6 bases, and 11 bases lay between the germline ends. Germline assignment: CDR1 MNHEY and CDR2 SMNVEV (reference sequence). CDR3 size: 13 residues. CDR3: CASSLRNRAEQYF. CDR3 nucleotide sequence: TGTGCCAGCAGTTTACGGAACAGGGCCGAGCAGTACTTC.

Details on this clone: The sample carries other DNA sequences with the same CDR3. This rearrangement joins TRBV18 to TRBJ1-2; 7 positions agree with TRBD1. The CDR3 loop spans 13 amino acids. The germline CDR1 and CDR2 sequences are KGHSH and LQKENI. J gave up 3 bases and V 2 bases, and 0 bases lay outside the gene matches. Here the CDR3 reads CASSPDRDYGYTF. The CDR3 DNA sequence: TGTGCCAGCTCACCAGACAGGGACTATGGCTACACCTTC.

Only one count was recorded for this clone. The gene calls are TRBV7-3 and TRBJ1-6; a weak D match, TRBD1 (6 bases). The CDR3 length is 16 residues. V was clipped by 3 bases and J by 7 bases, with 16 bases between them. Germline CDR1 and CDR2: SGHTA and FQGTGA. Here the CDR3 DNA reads TGTGCCAGCAGCTTGGGCTACAGGGCGACGAATTCACCCCTCCACTTT. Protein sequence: CASSLGYRATNSPLHF.

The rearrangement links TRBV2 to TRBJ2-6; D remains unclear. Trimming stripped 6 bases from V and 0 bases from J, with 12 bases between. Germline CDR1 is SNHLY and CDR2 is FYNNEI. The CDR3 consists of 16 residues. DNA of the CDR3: TGTGCCAGCAGAGGCGGCAAATTCTCTGGGGCCAACGTCCTGACTTTC. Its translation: CASRGGKFSGANVLTF.